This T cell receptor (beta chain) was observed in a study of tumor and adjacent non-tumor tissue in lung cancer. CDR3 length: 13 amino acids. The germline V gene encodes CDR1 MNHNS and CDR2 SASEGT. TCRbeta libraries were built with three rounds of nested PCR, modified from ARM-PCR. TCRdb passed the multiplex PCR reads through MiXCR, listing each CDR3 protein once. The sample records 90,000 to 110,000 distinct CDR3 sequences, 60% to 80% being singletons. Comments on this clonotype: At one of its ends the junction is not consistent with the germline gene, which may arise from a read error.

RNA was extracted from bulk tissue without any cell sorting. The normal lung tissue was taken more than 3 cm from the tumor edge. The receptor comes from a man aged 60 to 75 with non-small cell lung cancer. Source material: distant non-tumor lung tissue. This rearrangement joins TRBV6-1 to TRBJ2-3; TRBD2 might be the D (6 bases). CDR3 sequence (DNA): TGTGCCAACAGTGAAGGAACGGGAGATACGCAGTACTTT. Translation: CANSEGTGDTQYF.